The present entry profiles one TCR beta chain with its context. Its antigen is still unknown. This CDR3 contains 18 residues. Germline V gene lookup returns CDR1 SGHRS and CDR2 YFSETQ. Trimming at V came to 5 bases and at J to 8 bases, leaving 16 bases not matched to a gene. A sort by CD45RO/CCR7/CD25/CD127/CD95/CD27 yielded CD4+ naive, central memory, regulatory and stem cell-like memory cells. Purity above 98% was achieved in all sorted populations. All of the isolated RNA was reverse transcribed, so expressed TCRB transcripts were sequenced. Some clones are missing from TCRdb's copy, which holds only in-frame ones; the method was immunoSEQ multiplex PCR. The data show about 370,000 clones, with around a tenth seen just once and about 0.6% held by the top ten. The sample is drawn from a study of beta chain features in type 1 diabetes. Overall study context: Summed over all samples, the examined sorted cells came to 95 million to 130 million. Study-wide findings and caveats: Patients with Type 1 diabetes showed moderately but significantly shorter TCRB CDR3s in all four CD4+ subsets. Within patients, naive, central memory and Treg TCRB repertoires seemed more similar than within healthy donors.

The V gene is TRBV5-1, the J gene TRBJ2-3; 14 bases line up with TRBD2. Sequencing was performed on central memory CD4+ T cells from blood. This sequence originates from a man aged 25-45 years with type 1 diabetes. CDR3 in amino acids: CASSPWSGAGLAGVTQYF. The CDR3 bases are TGCGCCAGCAGTCCCTGGTCCGGGGCGGGACTAGCGGGAGTTACGCAGTATTTT.